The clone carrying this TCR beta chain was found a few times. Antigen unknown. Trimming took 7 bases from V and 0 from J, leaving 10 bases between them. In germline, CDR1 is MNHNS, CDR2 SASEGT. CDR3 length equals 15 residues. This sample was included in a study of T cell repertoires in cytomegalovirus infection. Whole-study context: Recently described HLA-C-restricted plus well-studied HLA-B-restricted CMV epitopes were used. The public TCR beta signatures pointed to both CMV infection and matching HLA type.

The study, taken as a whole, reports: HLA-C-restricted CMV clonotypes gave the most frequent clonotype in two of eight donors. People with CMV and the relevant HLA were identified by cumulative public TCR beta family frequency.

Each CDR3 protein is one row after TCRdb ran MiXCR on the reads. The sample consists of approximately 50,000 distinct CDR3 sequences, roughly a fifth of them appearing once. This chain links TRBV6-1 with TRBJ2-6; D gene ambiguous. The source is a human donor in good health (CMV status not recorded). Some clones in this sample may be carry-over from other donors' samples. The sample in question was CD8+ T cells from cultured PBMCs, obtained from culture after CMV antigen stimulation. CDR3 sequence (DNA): TGTGCCAGCAAAAGGACGGCCTCTGGGGCCAACGTCCTGACTTTC. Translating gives CASKRTASGANVLTF.